This TCR beta chain was identified during a study of T cells in Graves' hyperthyroidism and ophthalmopathy. This clonotype has more than one count but fewer than ten. Thyroid ultrasound, orbital computed tomography, clinical symptoms, and serum thyroxine and TRAb underpinned diagnoses. Blood was sampled at initial diagnosis of hyperthyroidism, prior to onset of any ophthalmopathy symptoms. The V and J ends lost 6 bases and 1 base, in that order; junction bases with no gene match: 10. Germline CDR1 reads LNHDA; CDR2 reads SQIVND (reference sequence). The CDR3 loop spans 17 amino acids. RNA transcripts were the template for amplifying TCR beta CDR3 regions. A set of HTBI primers served as the primers for a first-round RT-PCR of the TCR CDR3. TCRdb re-analysed the multiplex PCR reads in MiXCR, keeping a single row per CDR3 protein. The table includes 650,000 to 850,000 distinct CDR3 sequences, roughly a sixth detected once.

The clonotype comes from a woman in her 50s with Graves' hyperthyroidism that later progressed to Graves' ophthalmopathy. The chain recombines TRBV19 with TRBJ2-5; TRBD1 aligns across 11 bases. The source material was blood. CDR3 residues: CASSPRDRGISQETQYF. Here the CDR3 DNA reads TGTGCCAGTAGCCCAAGGGACAGGGGGATTTCCCAAGAGACCCAGTACTTC. Full variable domain (rest looked up from reference TRBV19 and TRBJ2-5): DGGITQSPKYLFRKEGQNVTLSCEQNLNHDAMYWYRQDPGQGLRLIYYSQIVNDFQKGDIAEGYSVSREKKESFPLTVTSAQKNPTAFYLCASSPRDRGISQETQYFGPGTRLLVL.